Below, 21 T cell receptor beta chains from the same sample are listed, as sequenced in a study of blood T cell repertoires in COVID-19. Here immunoSEQ multiplex PCR was the method, and the copy in TCRdb shows in-frame clones only, minus some. The sample lists 270,000 or so clones, approximately 82% occurring once. The sequencing input was peripheral blood. These receptors originate from a woman aged 18-35 years with acute or convalescent COVID-19.

CDR3: CAGYGTLEGSHEQFF. CDR3 bases: TGTGCCGGCTATGGGACTCTCGAGGGATCGCATGAGCAGTTCTTC. This chain links TRBV2 with TRBJ2-1; perhaps TRBD2 as D (6 bases). V lost 11 bases, J lost 8 bases, and 25 bases lay in between. Germline CDR1 reads SNHLY; CDR2 reads FYNNEI. The CDR3 spans 15 residues. Using reference TRBV2 and TRBJ2-1 for the parts outside the CDR3, the full variable domain is EPEVTQTPSHQVTQMGQEVILRCVPISNHLYFYWYRQILGQKVEFLVSFYNNEISEKSEIFDDQFSVERPDGSNFTLKIRSTKLEDSAMYFCAGYGTLEGSHEQFFGPGTRLTVL.

V and J are TRBV5-1 and TRBJ2-2; TRBD2 matches at 12 bases. The CDR3 has 17 residues. CDR1 and CDR2 from the germline V gene are SGHRS and YFSETQ. J was trimmed by 1 base and V by 4 bases; bases with no gene match: 5. The CDR3 DNA reads TGCGCCAGCAGCATAGGGACTAGCGGGCGGAACACCGGGGAGCTGTTTTTT. Its translation is CASSIGTSGRNTGELFF.

This rearrangement joins TRBV7-2 to TRBJ2-5; D might be TRBD1 (5 bases). The CDR3 has 17 amino acids. The germline V and J ends were trimmed by 1 base and 4 bases, with 19 bases remaining between them. Germline loops: CDR1 SGHTA, CDR2 FQGNSA. The CDR3 region is CASSLDQGWQLLETQYF. CDR3 nucleotides: TGTGCCAGCAGCTTAGACCAGGGTTGGCAGCTCTTAGAGACCCAGTACTTC.

The chain joins TRBV5-1 to TRBJ1-4, with D hard to call. Germline V gene sequence: CDR1 SGHRS, CDR2 YFSETQ. The CDR3 totals 13 residues. Trimming took 6 bases from V and 3 from J, leaving 9 bases between them. CDR3 nucleotide sequence: TGCGCCAGCAACAGAAGTCCTAATGAAAAACTGTTTTTT. Translated: CASNRSPNEKLFF. The whole variable domain, remainder taken from reference TRBV5-1 and TRBJ1-4, is KAGVTQTPRYLIKTRGQQVTLSCSPISGHRSVSWYQQTPGQGLQFLFEYFSETQRNKGNFPGRFSGRQFSNSRSEMNVSTLELGDSALYLCASNRSPNEKLFFGSGTQLSVL.

The chain combines TRBV28 with TRBJ1-5, with TRBD1 matching over 7 bases. Per the germline V gene, CDR1 is MDHEN and CDR2 is SYDVKM. This CDR3 contains 14 residues. The V segment lost 10 bases and the J segment 9 bases; nucleotides outside the gene matches: 15. The CDR3 nucleotides are TGTGCCACCCGAAATCAAGGGACAGTTCTGCCCCAGCATTTT. Protein product: CATRNQGTVLPQHF.

The rearrangement links TRBV3-1 (or the pseudogene TRBV3-2) to TRBJ2-1; 7 bases align to TRBD2. CDR3 length equals 14 residues. Trimming took 3 bases from V and 8 from J; bases not matched to a gene: 7. Germline V lookup: CDR1 LGHDT, CDR2 YNNKEL (reference sequence). The CDR3 DNA reads as TGTGCCAGCAGCCAGGGACTACCCTCGGATGAGCAGTTCTTC. Amino acids: CASSQGLPSDEQFF.

The CDR3 DNA reads TGTGCCAGCAGGGATGACTCTCCGTATGGCTACACCTTC. Translating gives CASRDDSPYGYTF. This rearrangement joins TRBV6-5 to TRBJ1-2, with unresolved D. The CDR3 is made up of 13 amino acids. CDR1 and CDR2 (germline): MNHEY, SVGAGI. V was pared by 6 bases and J by 5 bases, with 13 bases between.

This sequence joins TRBV28 and TRBJ2-3; 9 bases are shared with TRBD2. The CDR3 has 16 residues. Germline V gene sequence: CDR1 MDHEN, CDR2 SYDVKM. V gave up 5 bases and J gave up 4 bases; unmatched junction bases: 10. The CDR3 DNA follows: TGTGCCAGCAGTACCCCATTAGCGGGAGTTTCAGATACGCAGTATTTT. Translation: CASSTPLAGVSDTQYF. Combining the CDR3 with reference TRBV28 and TRBJ2-3 gives the whole variable domain DVKVTQSSRYLVKRTGEKVFLECVQDMDHENMFWYRQDPGLGLRLIYFSYDVKMKEKGDIPEGYSVSREKKERFSLILESASTNQTSMYLCASSTPLAGVSDTQYFGPGTRLTVL.

The chain combines TRBV5-1 with TRBJ2-1; TRBD1 agrees at 9 bases. V shed 5 bases, J shed 3 bases, and the junction held 3 bases outside the gene matches. CDR1 is SGHRS, CDR2 YFSETQ, per germline. The CDR3 is made up of 14 amino acids. The CDR3 reads CASRGQGNYNEQFF. In nucleotides, the CDR3 is TGCGCCAGCAGGGGACAGGGAAACTACAATGAGCAGTTCTTC.

The rearrangement links TRBV4-3 to TRBJ2-1; D gene ambiguous. Trimming shortened V by 3 bases and J by 4 bases, and 13 bases separated the two germline ends. Germline CDR1 LGHNA, CDR2 YSLEER. The length of the CDR3 is 15 residues. CDR3 sequence: CASSHRRDGYNEQFF. The CDR3 nucleotides read TGCGCCAGCAGCCACCGCCGCGACGGGTACAATGAGCAGTTCTTC.

The chain employs TRBV5-6 and TRBJ2-5; maybe TRBD2 (5 bases). V was trimmed by 4 bases and J by 1 base, leaving 11 bases between them. The CDR3 sequence is 14 residues long. Germline V gives CDR1 SGHDT, CDR2 YYEEEE. CDR3 sequence: CASSLGLLQETQYF. Here the CDR3 DNA reads TGTGCCAGCAGCCTAGGACTTCTCCAAGAGACCCAGTACTTC.

The V and J genes are TRBV28 and TRBJ2-7; tentatively, D is TRBD1 (5 bases). Trimming pared 4 bases from V and 4 bases from J, leaving 17 bases between. Per the germline V gene, CDR1 is MDHEN and CDR2 is SYDVKM. CDR3 size: 15 residues. Written as DNA, the CDR3 is TGTGCCAGCAGTTCATGGGGCTCCCCCAGTTACGAGCAGTACTTC. Its translation is CASSSWGSPSYEQYF.

The chain links TRBV7-9 to TRBJ1-1, with TRBD1 identical over 9 bases. V shed 5 bases and J 2 bases; nucleotides not matched to a gene: 15. Germline CDR1 is SEHNR and CDR2 is FQNEAQ (reference sequence). The CDR3 has 18 amino acids. CDR3 sequence reads: CASSRAPGQGTRNTEAFF. The DNA of the CDR3 is TGTGCCAGCAGCCGAGCCCCGGGACAGGGAACTCGAAACACTGAAGCTTTCTTT.

The chain carries TRBV28 and TRBJ1-5, with 7 nucleotides matching TRBD1. Per germline, CDR1 MDHEN and CDR2 SYDVKM. V lost 3 bases and J lost 4; bases outside the gene matches: 6. This CDR3 is built from 15 residues. The CDR3 bases are TGTGCCAGCAGTTTTGTGAGCAGGGGGAATCAGCCCCAGCATTTT. This translates into CASSFVSRGNQPQHF.

This chain links TRBV5-4 with TRBJ1-6, with 9 bases lining up with TRBD1. The CDR3 extends over 17 amino acids. The germline CDR1 and CDR2 sequences are SGHNT and YYREEE (reference sequence). V shed 4 bases and J 2 bases; nucleotides not matched to a gene: 7. The CDR3 DNA sequence: TGTGCCAGCAGCCCCCCGGGACAGGGAGCCTATAATTCACCCCTCCACTTT. This encodes CASSPPGQGAYNSPLHF.

CDR3 loop: CAWIYNYGYTF. CDR3 nucleotide sequence: TGTGCCTGGATATATAACTATGGCTACACCTTC. The chain combines TRBV30 with TRBJ1-2; no clear D. V was trimmed by 4 bases and J by 1 base, leaving 4 bases between them. Germline assignment: CDR1 GTSNPN and CDR2 SVGIG (reference sequence). This CDR3 has 11 amino acids.

The chain joins TRBV18 to TRBJ2-7; 7 bases are a match to TRBD1. Germline-derived CDR1 and CDR2 are KGHSH and LQKENI. The CDR3 is made up of 15 amino acids. The ends lost 2 bases at V and 0 bases at J; junction bases unmatched: 4. For the CDR3, the DNA is TGTGCCAGCTCACCAGACAGGGTTAGCTCCTACGAGCAGTACTTC. It encodes CASSPDRVSSYEQYF. Full variable domain (outside the CDR3, taken from reference TRBV18 and TRBJ2-7): NAGVMQNPRHLVRRRGQEARLRCSPMKGHSHVYWYRQLPEEGLKFMVYLQKENIIDESGMPKERFSAEFPKEGPSILRIQQVVRGDSAAYFCASSPDRVSSYEQYFGPGTRLTVT.

Written as DNA, the CDR3 is TGCGCCAGCAGCCAAGATGGGACTAGATACTACGAGCAGTACTTC. Its translation is CASSQDGTRYYEQYF. This chain links TRBV4-3 with TRBJ2-7, with 8 bases aligning to TRBD2. This CDR3 contains 15 residues. Trimming removed 0 bases from V and 3 bases from J; junction bases left unmatched: 4. Germline assignment: CDR1 LGHNA and CDR2 YSLEER.

V and J are TRBV20-1 and TRBJ2-7; possibly TRBD2 for D (5 bases). Germline V gene lookup returns CDR1 DFQATT and CDR2 SNEGSKA (reference sequence). The V end lost 3 bases, the J end lost 1 base, and 13 bases lay between the germline ends. The length of the CDR3 is 14 residues. Here the CDR3 DNA reads TGCAGTGCTAGTGGGAGCACCACGTCCTACGAGCAGTACTTC. Translated, it gives CSASGSTTSYEQYF.

J is TRBJ2-2 and V is TRBV10-2, with 8 bases aligning to TRBD1. V was clipped by 6 bases and J by 4 bases; unmatched bases: 13. Germline V lookup: CDR1 WSHSY, CDR2 SAAADI. The CDR3 length is 17 residues. DNA of the CDR3: TGCGCCAGCAGCGAAAATGGACAGGGTGAGAGCACCGGGGAGCTGTTTTTT. Its translation is CASSENGQGESTGELFF.

The J gene is TRBJ2-1, the V gene TRBV5-5; tentative D call: TRBD2 (6 bases). CDR3 length: 16 residues. The V and J ends lost 4 bases and 5 bases respectively, with 19 bases between them. Germline-derived CDR1 and CDR2 are SGHKS and YYEKEE (reference sequence). CDR3 protein: CASSLGYRDFHNEQFF. In nucleotides, the CDR3 is TGTGCCAGCAGCCTTGGGTACCGGGACTTCCACAATGAGCAGTTCTTC.